This T cell receptor (beta chain) was sequenced during a study of cytomegalovirus exposure and HLA in healthy donors. Findings of the study overall: A prior analysis recorded that most TCR beta V segments were productive about 90% or about 30% of the time.

Worth noting for this clone: No antigen is known for it.

Trimming took off 2 bases at V and 2 bases at J, with 7 bases between the two ends. The V gene's germline CDR1 is MNHEY and CDR2 SVGAGI. The CDR3 loop spans 13 amino acids. The PCR ran on 60 Vbeta and 13 Jbeta primers. This table comes from immunoSEQ multiplex PCR, and its TCRdb copy is limited to in-frame clones, with some not included. The sample lists 130,000 to 150,000 clones; roughly four fifths were seen once. The sequence derives from a male donor in good health and CMV-seronegative. Sequencing used PBMCs. This chain uses TRBV6-5 with TRBJ2-7; possible D gene TRBD2, 5 bases. The CDR3 region has the DNA TGTGCCAGCAGTTACCTAGCACCCTACGAGCAGTACTTC. This codes for CASSYLAPYEQYF.